The next 20 T cell receptor beta chains were all read from a single sample in a study of shared clonotypes between healthy human individuals. The method was immunoSEQ multiplex PCR; TCRdb's version includes in-frame clones alone and lacks a portion of them. The sample records over 1.5 million clones, 98% being singletons. The material sequenced was naive CD4+ T cells sorted from blood. Subset reported: CD45RA+ positively selected. Receptors originate from a man aged 25 to 40 in good health.

The chain employs TRBV25-1 and TRBJ2-3; tentative D call: TRBD2 (7 bases). The V and J ends lost 3 bases and 0 bases respectively, with 13 bases between them. Germline-derived CDR1 and CDR2 are MGHDK and SYGVNS. CDR3 size: 16 residues. CDR3 DNA sequence: TGTGCCAGCAGTGACCGCGGGGGCTCTAGCACAGATACGCAGTATTTT. It is translated as CASSDRGGSSTDTQYF.

The rearrangement links TRBV12-5 to TRBJ1-3; possibly TRBD1 for D (6 bases). Germline V gene data show CDR1 as LGHNT and CDR2 as FRNRAP. V lost 2 bases and J 2 bases, leaving 16 bases between the germline ends. CDR3 length: 17 amino acids. The CDR3, as DNA: TGTGCTAGTGGTTTGAGTGATTGGACAGCCACTGGAAACACCATATATTTT. Protein product: CASGLSDWTATGNTIYF.

The gene calls are TRBV11-3 and TRBJ2-3; D perhaps matches TRBD2 (6 bases). Per the germline V gene, CDR1 is SGHNT and CDR2 is YENEEA. V was clipped by 5 bases and J by 1 base, with 19 bases between them. This CDR3 comprises 17 residues. The CDR3 bases are TGTGCCAGCAGCCCCAGTGAGGGAGGTACGGGCACAGATACGCAGTATTTT. Translating gives CASSPSEGGTGTDTQYF. Combining the CDR3 with reference TRBV11-3 and TRBJ2-3 gives the whole variable domain EAGVVQSPRYKIIEKKQPVAFWCNPISGHNTLYWYLQNLGQGPELLIRYENEEAVDDSQLPKDRFSAERLKGVDSTLKIQPAELGDSAVYLCASSPSEGGTGTDTQYFGPGTRLTVL.

This chain joins TRBV6-5 and TRBJ2-7; 7 positions match TRBD1. From germline, CDR1 is MNHEY and CDR2 SVGAGI. The V and J ends lost 4 bases and 3 bases, in that order; junction bases with no gene match: 6. CDR3 length: 14 residues. CDR3 region: CASSLDREFYEQYF. The CDR3 DNA sequence: TGTGCCAGCAGTTTAGACAGGGAGTTCTACGAGCAGTACTTC.

The J gene is TRBJ1-2, the V gene TRBV14; no reliable D call. Per the germline V gene, CDR1 is SGHDN and CDR2 is FVKESK. V shed 4 bases and J shed 2 bases, with 8 bases lying between them. The CDR3 is 13 residues long. DNA of the CDR3: TGTGCCAGCAGCCCCCGGGTGAACTATGGCTACACCTTC. This translates into CASSPRVNYGYTF.

This chain links TRBV10-3 with TRBJ2-3, with 10 nucleotides matching TRBD2. CDR1 ENHRY and CDR2 SYGVKD come from the germline V gene. There are 15 residues in the CDR3. V trimming: 6 bases; J trimming: 4 bases; junction bases outside the gene matches: 7. DNA of the CDR3: TGTGCCATCAGCACCGGACTAGCGGTGTCAGATACGCAGTATTTT. Protein: CAISTGLAVSDTQYF.

J is TRBJ2-7 and V is TRBV6-1, with D tentatively TRBD2 (6 bases). This CDR3 region has 13 residues. Trimming stripped 4 bases from V and 7 bases from J, with 14 bases between. Germline CDR1 and CDR2: MNHNS and SASEGT. This CDR3 is CASSVYLRGEQYF. The CDR3 DNA is TGTGCCAGCAGTGTCTACCTTCGGGGGGAGCAGTACTTC.

V is TRBV15 and J is TRBJ2-7, with 7 nucleotides matching TRBD1. The V gene's germline CDR1 is LNHNV and CDR2 YYDKDF (reference sequence). The CDR3 is 16 amino acids. V lost 3 bases and J lost 3; bases outside the gene matches: 11. The CDR3 DNA sequence: TGTGCCACCAGCAGGGCTCGACAGGGAACGGACTACGAGCAGTACTTC. Translated: CATSRARQGTDYEQYF.

V and J are TRBV5-4 and TRBJ2-1; TRBD2 matches 7 bases. The CDR3 runs to 15 residues. The germline V gene encodes CDR1 SGHNT and CDR2 YYREEE (reference sequence). The V gene end was trimmed by 4 bases and the J gene end by 5 bases; junction bases not matched to a gene: 9. The CDR3 protein is CASSPGLLEDNEQFF. DNA for the CDR3: TGTGCCAGCAGCCCGGGACTATTAGAAGACAATGAGCAGTTCTTC.

V gene TRBV7-2 combines with J gene TRBJ2-3, with a tentative D call TRBD2 (5 bases). Between the trimmed V and J ends, which lost 1 base and 5 bases, there was a span of 13 bases. The CDR3 contains 15 residues. The germline CDR1 and CDR2 sequences are SGHTA and FQGNSA. CDR3 protein: CASSLDLARGDTQYF. DNA for the CDR3: TGTGCCAGCAGCTTAGATCTAGCCCGGGGAGATACGCAGTATTTT.

The chain uses TRBV6-4 and TRBJ2-7; no definite D call. CDR1 and CDR2 from the germline V gene are MRHNA and SNTAGT. The CDR3 covers 13 residues. V was trimmed by 7 bases and J by 7 bases, leaving 17 bases between them. The DNA of the CDR3 is TGTGCCAGCACCCAAGAGGTTTTTTGGGAGCAGTACTTC. It codes for CASTQEVFWEQYF.

V usage is TRBV7-2 and J usage is TRBJ2-1, with D perhaps TRBD1 or TRBD2 (5 bases each). This CDR3 region has 17 residues. Looked up from germline, CDR1 is SGHTA and CDR2 is FQGNSA. The V end lost 1 base, the J end lost 0 bases, and 13 bases lay between the germline ends. CDR3 DNA sequence: TGTGCCAGCAGCTTAGGTAGACCTGGGGGCTCCTACAATGAGCAGTTCTTC. Translation gives CASSLGRPGGSYNEQFF. Together with reference TRBV7-2 and TRBJ2-1, the CDR3 gives the full variable domain: GAGVSQSPSNKVTEKGKDVELRCDPISGHTALYWYRQSLGQGLEFLIYFQGNSAPDKSGLPSDRFSAERTGGSVSTLTIQRTQQEDSAVYLCASSLGRPGGSYNEQFFGPGTRLTVL.

The chain recombines TRBV19 with TRBJ2-2; weak D call: TRBD2 (6 bases). Germline V gives CDR1 LNHDA, CDR2 SQIVND (reference sequence). This CDR3 has 16 residues. Trimming removed 7 bases from V and 4 bases from J, with 19 bases in between. CDR3 nucleotides: TGTGCCAGTAAAGGGACGGTGGGACTTCTCACCGGGGAGCTGTTTTTT. It encodes CASKGTVGLLTGELFF.

A note on this clone: Other DNA sequences in the same sample also yield this CDR3. V gene TRBV19 combines with J gene TRBJ2-1, with D uncertain. This CDR3 comprises 12 residues. The V end lost 2 bases, the J end lost 4 bases, and 3 bases lay between the germline ends. Germline V lookup: CDR1 LNHDA, CDR2 SQIVND (reference sequence). CDR3 coding DNA: TGTGCCAGTAGTATACAGTACAATGAGCAGTTCTTC. Translating it yields CASSIQYNEQFF.

Of note for this clone: One end of the junction is discordant with germline, which a read error may explain. V is TRBV5-1 and J is TRBJ2-3; 11 bases line up with TRBD2. The V gene's germline CDR1 is SGHRS and CDR2 YFSETQ. The CDR3 spans 16 residues. The CDR3 bases are TGCGCCAGCAGCTTTGACCTTAGCGGGAGGGCGTCAGGGCTGAATTTT. Translated: CASSFDLSGRASGLNF.

This clone was seen just once. The J gene is TRBJ2-3, the V gene TRBV6-1; D is ambiguous. The V gene's germline CDR1 is MNHNS and CDR2 SASEGT. V dropped 0 bases and J dropped 4 bases, with 8 bases sitting between them. The CDR3 consists of 14 residues. Here the CDR3 DNA reads TGTGCCAGCAGTGAAGCGGCAGTTTCAGATACGCAGTATTTT. Protein: CASSEAAVSDTQYF.

This rearrangement joins TRBV4-3 to TRBJ2-2; TRBD2 aligns across 9 bases. J lost 9 bases, V lost 4 bases, and 12 bases had no gene match. The germline V gene encodes CDR1 LGHNA and CDR2 YSLEER. CDR3 length: 16 residues. CDR3 coding DNA: TGCGCCAGCAGCCCCTCTAGCGGGACTATTTACCGGGAGCTGTTTTTT. It is translated as CASSPSSGTIYRELFF.

V gene TRBV5-6 combines with J gene TRBJ1-1; weak D call: TRBD1 (6 bases). The germline CDR1 and CDR2 sequences are SGHDT and YYEEEE. The CDR3 sequence is 16 residues long. V dropped 4 bases and J dropped 4 bases, with 20 bases sitting between them. CDR3 region: CASSRFTGARGTEAFF. CDR3 coding DNA: TGTGCCAGCAGCCGATTCACGGGGGCGCGGGGCACTGAAGCTTTCTTT.

V usage is TRBV14 and J usage is TRBJ2-7; D might be TRBD1 or TRBD2, each matching 5 bases. This CDR3 has 12 residues. Germline CDR1 SGHDN, CDR2 FVKESK. V was shortened by 7 bases and J by 2 bases, with 9 bases between the two germline ends. CDR3 coding DNA: TGTGCCAGCACTTCGGGACCCTACGAGCAGTACTTC. It encodes CASTSGPYEQYF. Full variable domain (outside the CDR3, taken from reference TRBV14 and TRBJ2-7): EAGVTQFPSHSVIEKGQTVTLRCDPISGHDNLYWYRRVMGKEIKFLLHFVKESKQDESGMPNNRFLAERTGGTYSTLKVQPAELEDSGVYFCASTSGPYEQYFGPGTRLTVT.

The rearrangement joins TRBV29-1 to TRBJ2-1, with TRBD1 identical over 8 bases. Trimming at V came to 6 bases and at J to 4 bases, leaving 8 bases not matched to a gene. The germline V gene has CDR1 SQVTM and CDR2 ANQGSEA. The CDR3 spans 14 residues. As DNA, the CDR3 is TGCAGCGTGATGGACAGGGCAAAGTACAATGAGCAGTTCTTC. It yields the protein CSVMDRAKYNEQFF.